These 11 T cell receptor beta chains came from one sample sequenced in a study of shared clonotypes between healthy human individuals. TCRdb keeps only in-frame clones here, not all; method: immunoSEQ multiplex PCR. This table has about 680,000 clones, roughly nine tenths appearing once. Terminally differentiated effector memory CD45RA+ cells were excluded by CCR7 positive selection of CD45RO-negative cells. Sequenced input: naive CD8+ T cells sorted from blood. The receptors derive from a man aged 25 to 40 in good health.

The chain combines TRBV7-8 with TRBJ1-1; 8 nucleotides match TRBD1. Germline V gene sequence: CDR1 SGHVS, CDR2 FQNEAQ. The CDR3 extends over 15 amino acids. V was clipped by 7 bases and J by 4 bases; unmatched bases: 11. CDR3 DNA sequence: TGTGCCAGCACCTTGACAGGGGAGCATTCCACTGAAGCTTTCTTT. Amino acids: CASTLTGEHSTEAFF. Together with reference TRBV7-8 and TRBJ1-1, the CDR3 gives the full variable domain: GAGVSQSPRYKVAKRGQDVALRCDPISGHVSLFWYQQALGQGPEFLTYFQNEAQLDKSGLPSDRFFAERPEGSVSTLKIQRTQQEDSAVYLCASTLTGEHSTEAFFGQGTRLTVV.

Turning to this clone: Relative to the germline gene, one junction end is altered; a read error may explain this. This chain links TRBV7-7 with TRBJ2-1; 7 bases align to TRBD1. Germline V gene data show CDR1 as SSHAT and CDR2 as FNYEAQ (reference sequence). The CDR3 runs to 15 residues. The CDR3 region has the DNA TGTGCTAGCAGCCTCGACAGGGAACCCTACAATGAGCAGTTCTTC. It codes for CASSLDREPYNEQFF.

This clone appeared once. The chain is built from TRBV13 and TRBJ2-4; D perhaps matches TRBD1 (6 bases). The CDR3 extends over 15 amino acids. Germline assignment: CDR1 PRHDT and CDR2 FYEKMQ (reference sequence). V lost 5 bases and J 0 bases, leaving 11 bases between the germline ends. The DNA for the CDR3 is TGTGCCAGCAGCCGGACAGATTTAGCCAAAAACATTCAGTACTTC. Translated, it gives CASSRTDLAKNIQYF.

The chain combines TRBV5-6 with TRBJ2-5, with TRBD2 identical over 13 bases. CDR1 is SGHDT, CDR2 YYEEEE, per germline. After removal of 4 bases from V and 2 bases from J, the junction contained 5 bases not matched to a gene. The CDR3 runs to 16 residues. The CDR3 protein is CASSVRLAGGQETQYF. In nucleotides, the CDR3 is TGTGCCAGCAGCGTACGACTAGCGGGAGGACAAGAGACCCAGTACTTC.

V gene TRBV11-2 combines with J gene TRBJ2-1, with 9 bases fitting TRBD2. Germline V gene sequence: CDR1 SGHAT, CDR2 FQNNGV. This CDR3 has 17 residues. V lost 8 bases and J lost 0; bases outside the gene matches: 11. CDR3 DNA sequence: TGTGCCAGCGGGGGACTAGCAGCCCACGGCTCCTACAATGAGCAGTTCTTC. Translated, it gives CASGGLAAHGSYNEQFF.

The V call is TRBV27, the J call TRBJ2-3; 11 nucleotides match TRBD2. V lost 6 bases, J lost 4 bases, and 12 bases stayed unmatched. The CDR3 contains 17 residues. Germline CDR1 is MNHEY and CDR2 is SMNVEV (reference sequence). Written as DNA, the CDR3 is TGTGCCAGCAGCCCTACAATACCGGGACTAGCGGCAGATACGCAGTATTTT. The encoded protein is CASSPTIPGLAADTQYF.

The chain combines TRBV5-5 with TRBJ2-1; no definite D call. CDR1 SGHKS and CDR2 YYEKEE come from the germline V gene (reference sequence). This CDR3 has 12 amino acids. Trimming cost V 7 bases and J 9 bases, with 14 bases left between them. In DNA, the CDR3 is TGTGCCAGCGGGTCCTTCCAGTTTGAGCAGTTCTTC. Amino acid sequence: CASGSFQFEQFF.

The V call is TRBV5-1, the J call TRBJ1-2, with D possibly matching TRBD1 (5 bases). The CDR3 totals 15 residues. V lost 5 bases and J 6 bases, leaving 20 bases between the germline ends. Germline V gene lookup returns CDR1 SGHRS and CDR2 YFSETQ. The CDR3 region is CASSLTQSRGDGYTF. CDR3 in DNA: TGCGCCAGCAGTCTAACTCAAAGTAGAGGGGATGGCTACACCTTC.

The chain is built from TRBV5-1 and TRBJ1-3; D not certain. V was shortened by 4 bases and J by 0 bases, with 14 bases between the two germline ends. The CDR3 totals 16 residues. Germline V gene sequence: CDR1 SGHRS, CDR2 YFSETQ. The CDR3 nucleotides are TGCGCCAGCAGCCCCTTGGCAGTTGACTCTGGAAACACCATATATTTT. This gives the protein CASSPLAVDSGNTIYF.

J is TRBJ2-5 and V is TRBV15; 15 bases match TRBD2. The CDR3 is 15 amino acids. CDR1 and CDR2 from the germline V gene are LNHNV and YYDKDF (reference sequence). The trim removed 5 bases at V and 5 bases at J, leaving 3 bases unmatched. The CDR3: CATSPGLAGGETQYF. The CDR3 nucleotides are TGTGCCACCAGCCCGGGACTAGCGGGAGGTGAGACCCAGTACTTC.

The rearrangement joins TRBV11-2 to TRBJ1-5; D remains unclear. Trimming shortened V by 2 bases and J by 4 bases, and 12 bases separated the two germline ends. The length of the CDR3 is 15 residues. Germline assignment: CDR1 SGHAT and CDR2 FQNNGV. CDR3 region: CASSLWAASNQPQHF. CDR3 DNA: TGTGCCAGCAGCTTATGGGCAGCTAGTAATCAGCCCCAGCATTTT.